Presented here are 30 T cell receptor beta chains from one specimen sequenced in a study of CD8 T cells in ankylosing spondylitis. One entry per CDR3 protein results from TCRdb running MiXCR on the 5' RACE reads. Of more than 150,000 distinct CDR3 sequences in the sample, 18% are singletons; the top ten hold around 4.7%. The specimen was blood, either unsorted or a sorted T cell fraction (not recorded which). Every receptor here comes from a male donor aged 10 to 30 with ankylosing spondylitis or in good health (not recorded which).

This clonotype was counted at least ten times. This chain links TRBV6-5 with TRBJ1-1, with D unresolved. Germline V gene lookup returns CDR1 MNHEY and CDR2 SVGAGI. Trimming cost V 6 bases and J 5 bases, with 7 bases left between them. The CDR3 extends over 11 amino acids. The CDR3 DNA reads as TGTGCCAGCAGGTTGGGTACTGAAGCTTTCTTT. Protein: CASRLGTEAFF.

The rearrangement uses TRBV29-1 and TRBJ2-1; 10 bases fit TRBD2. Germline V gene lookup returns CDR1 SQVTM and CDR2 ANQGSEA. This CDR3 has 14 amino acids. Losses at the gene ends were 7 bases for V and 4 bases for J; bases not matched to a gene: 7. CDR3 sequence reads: CSGSLTSGYNEQFF. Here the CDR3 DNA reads TGCAGCGGAAGCCTGACTAGCGGGTACAATGAGCAGTTCTTC.

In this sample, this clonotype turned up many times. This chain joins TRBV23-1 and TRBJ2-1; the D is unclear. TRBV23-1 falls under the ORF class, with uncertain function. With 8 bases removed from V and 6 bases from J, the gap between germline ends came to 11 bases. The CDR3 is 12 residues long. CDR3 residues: CASLRVGNEQFF. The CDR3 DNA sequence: TGCGCCAGCTTAAGGGTGGGCAATGAGCAGTTCTTC.

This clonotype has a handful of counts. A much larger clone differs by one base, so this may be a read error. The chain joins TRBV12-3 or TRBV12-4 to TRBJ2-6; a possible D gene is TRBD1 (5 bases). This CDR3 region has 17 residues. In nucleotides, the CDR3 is TGTGCCAGCAGTTTACTCGCAGGAACCTCTGGGGCCAACGTCCTGCCTTTC. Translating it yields CASSLLAGTSGANVLPF.

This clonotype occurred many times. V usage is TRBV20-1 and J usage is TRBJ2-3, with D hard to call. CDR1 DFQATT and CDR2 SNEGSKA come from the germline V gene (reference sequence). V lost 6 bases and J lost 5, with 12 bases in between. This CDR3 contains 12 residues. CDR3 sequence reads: CSALQLGDTQYF. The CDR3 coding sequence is TGCAGTGCCCTCCAGTTGGGAGATACGCAGTATTTT.

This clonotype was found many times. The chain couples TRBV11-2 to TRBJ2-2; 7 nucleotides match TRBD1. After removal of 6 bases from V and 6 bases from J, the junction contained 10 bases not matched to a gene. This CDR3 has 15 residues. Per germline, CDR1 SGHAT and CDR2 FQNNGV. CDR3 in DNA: TGTGCCAGCAGACTCGACAGGGTCGGGTCCGGGGAGCTGTTTTTT. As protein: CASRLDRVGSGELFF.

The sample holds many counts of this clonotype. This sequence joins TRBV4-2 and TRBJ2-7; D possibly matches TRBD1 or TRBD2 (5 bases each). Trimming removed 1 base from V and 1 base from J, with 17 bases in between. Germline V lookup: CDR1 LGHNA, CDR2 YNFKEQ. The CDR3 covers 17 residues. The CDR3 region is CASSQGSLGDRSYEQYF. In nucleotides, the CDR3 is TGTGCCAGCAGCCAAGGTTCCCTCGGGGACCGATCCTACGAGCAGTACTTC.

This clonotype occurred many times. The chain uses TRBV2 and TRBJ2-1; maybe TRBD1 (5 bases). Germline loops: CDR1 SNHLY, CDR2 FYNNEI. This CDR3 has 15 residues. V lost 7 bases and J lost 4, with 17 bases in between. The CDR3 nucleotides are TGTGCCAGCACTCTCAGGGATTCCTCTTACAATGAGCAGTTCTTC. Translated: CASTLRDSSYNEQFF.

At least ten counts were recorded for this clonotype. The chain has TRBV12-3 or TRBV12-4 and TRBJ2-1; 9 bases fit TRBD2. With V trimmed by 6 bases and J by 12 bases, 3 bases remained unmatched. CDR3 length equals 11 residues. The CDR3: CASREAGGQFF. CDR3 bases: TGTGCCAGCAGGGAAGCGGGAGGGCAGTTCTTC.

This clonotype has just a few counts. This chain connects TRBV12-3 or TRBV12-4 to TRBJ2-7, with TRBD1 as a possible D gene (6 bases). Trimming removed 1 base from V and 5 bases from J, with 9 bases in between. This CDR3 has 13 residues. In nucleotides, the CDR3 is TGTGCCAGCAGTTTAGACAGGGAAAACGAGCAGTACGTC. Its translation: CASSLDRENEQYV.

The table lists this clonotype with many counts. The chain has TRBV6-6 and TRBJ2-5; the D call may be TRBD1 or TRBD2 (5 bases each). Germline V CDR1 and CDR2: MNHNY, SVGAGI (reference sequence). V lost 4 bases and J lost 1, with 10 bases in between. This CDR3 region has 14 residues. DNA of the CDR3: TGTGCCAGCAGTTCCCTGGGGACCCAAGAGACCCAGTACTTC. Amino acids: CASSSLGTQETQYF.

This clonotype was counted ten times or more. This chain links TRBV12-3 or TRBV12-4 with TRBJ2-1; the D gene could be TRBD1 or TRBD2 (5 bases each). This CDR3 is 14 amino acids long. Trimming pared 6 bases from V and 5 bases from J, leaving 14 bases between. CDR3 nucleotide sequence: TGTGCCAGCAGGCCAGGGAGAGGGCACAATGAGCAGTTCTTC. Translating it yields CASRPGRGHNEQFF.

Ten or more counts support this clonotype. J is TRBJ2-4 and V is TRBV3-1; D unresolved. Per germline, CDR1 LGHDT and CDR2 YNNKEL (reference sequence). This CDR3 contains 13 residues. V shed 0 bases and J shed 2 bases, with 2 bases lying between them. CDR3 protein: CASSQDPKNIQYF. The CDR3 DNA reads TGTGCCAGCAGCCAAGATCCCAAAAACATTCAGTACTTC.

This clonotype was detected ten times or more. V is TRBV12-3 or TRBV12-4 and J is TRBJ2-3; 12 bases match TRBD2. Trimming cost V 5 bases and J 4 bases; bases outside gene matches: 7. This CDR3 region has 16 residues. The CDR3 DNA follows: TGTGCCAGCAGTGACCCGACTAGCGGGAGATCAGATACGCAGTATTTT. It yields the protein CASSDPTSGRSDTQYF.

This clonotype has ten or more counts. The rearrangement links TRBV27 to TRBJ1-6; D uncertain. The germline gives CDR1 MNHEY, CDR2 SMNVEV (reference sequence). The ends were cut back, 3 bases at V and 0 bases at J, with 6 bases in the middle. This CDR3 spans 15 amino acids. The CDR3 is CASSLASSYNSPLHF. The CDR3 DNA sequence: TGTGCCAGCAGTTTGGCAAGCTCCTATAATTCACCCCTCCACTTT.

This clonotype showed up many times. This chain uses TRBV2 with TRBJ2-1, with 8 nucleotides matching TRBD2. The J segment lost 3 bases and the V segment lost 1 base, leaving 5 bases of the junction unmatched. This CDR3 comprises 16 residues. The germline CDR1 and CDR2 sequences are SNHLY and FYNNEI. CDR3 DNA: TGTGCCAGCAGTGAAGGTATAGCGGGGATCTACAATGAGCAGTTCTTC. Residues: CASSEGIAGIYNEQFF.

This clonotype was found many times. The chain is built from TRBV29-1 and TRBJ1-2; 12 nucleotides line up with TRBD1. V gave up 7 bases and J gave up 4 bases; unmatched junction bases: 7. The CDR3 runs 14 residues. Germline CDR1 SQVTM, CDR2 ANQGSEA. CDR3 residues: CSALGTGGFYGYTF. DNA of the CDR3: TGCAGCGCCCTTGGGACAGGGGGCTTCTATGGCTACACCTTC.

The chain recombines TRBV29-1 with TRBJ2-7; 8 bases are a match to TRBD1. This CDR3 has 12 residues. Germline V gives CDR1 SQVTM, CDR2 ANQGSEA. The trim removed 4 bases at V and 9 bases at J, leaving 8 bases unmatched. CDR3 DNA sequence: TGCAGCGTTGTGGCGGACAGGGACAGGCAGTACGTC. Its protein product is CSVVADRDRQYV.

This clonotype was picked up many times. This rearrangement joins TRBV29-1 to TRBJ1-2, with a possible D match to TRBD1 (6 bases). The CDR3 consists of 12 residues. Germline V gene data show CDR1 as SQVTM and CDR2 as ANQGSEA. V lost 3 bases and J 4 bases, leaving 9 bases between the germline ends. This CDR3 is CSVDQGIYGYTF. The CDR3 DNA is TGCAGCGTTGACCAGGGGATCTATGGCTACACCTTC.

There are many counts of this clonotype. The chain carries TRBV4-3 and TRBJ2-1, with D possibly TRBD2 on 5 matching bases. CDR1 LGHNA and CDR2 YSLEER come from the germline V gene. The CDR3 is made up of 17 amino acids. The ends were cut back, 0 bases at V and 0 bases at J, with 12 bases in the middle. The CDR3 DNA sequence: TGCGCCAGCAGCCAAGATTGGAGGCCTAGCTCCTACAATGAGCAGTTCTTC. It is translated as CASSQDWRPSSYNEQFF.

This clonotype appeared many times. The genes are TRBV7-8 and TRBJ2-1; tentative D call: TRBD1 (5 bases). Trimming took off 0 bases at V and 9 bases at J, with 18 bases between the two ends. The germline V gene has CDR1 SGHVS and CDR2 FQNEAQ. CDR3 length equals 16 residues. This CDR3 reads CASSLALWGPGGEQFF. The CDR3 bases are TGTGCCAGCAGCTTAGCGCTATGGGGCCCTGGCGGTGAGCAGTTCTTC.

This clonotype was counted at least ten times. CDR3 protein: CASSSTVSINQPQHF. The CDR3 DNA sequence: TGTGCCAGCAGCTCGACAGTGTCGATCAATCAGCCCCAGCATTTT. The chain uses TRBV7-9 and TRBJ1-5; tentative D call: TRBD1 (5 bases). V was trimmed by 4 bases and J by 3 bases, leaving 13 bases between them. CDR1 and CDR2 (germline): SEHNR, FQNEAQ (reference sequence). This CDR3 has 15 residues. The complete variable domain, with remaining parts taken from reference TRBV7-9 and TRBJ1-5, reads DTGVSQNPRHKITKRGQNVTFRCDPISEHNRLYWYRQTLGQGPEFLTYFQNEAQLEKSRLLSDRFSAERPKGSFSTLEIQRTEQGDSAMYLCASSSTVSINQPQHFGDGTRLSIL.

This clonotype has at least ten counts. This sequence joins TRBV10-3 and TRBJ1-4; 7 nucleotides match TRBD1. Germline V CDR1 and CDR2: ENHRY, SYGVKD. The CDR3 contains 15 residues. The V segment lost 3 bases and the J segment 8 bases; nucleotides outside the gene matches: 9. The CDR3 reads CAISDTTGLTEKLFF. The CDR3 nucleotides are TGTGCCATCAGTGATACGACAGGGTTGACGGAAAAACTGTTTTTT.

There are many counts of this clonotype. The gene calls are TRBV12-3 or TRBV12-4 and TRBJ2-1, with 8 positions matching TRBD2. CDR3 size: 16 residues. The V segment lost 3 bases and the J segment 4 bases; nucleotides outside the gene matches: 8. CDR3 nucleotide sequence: TGTGCCAGCAGTTTTCCACTAGCGGAGCATTACAATGAGCAGTTCTTC. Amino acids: CASSFPLAEHYNEQFF.

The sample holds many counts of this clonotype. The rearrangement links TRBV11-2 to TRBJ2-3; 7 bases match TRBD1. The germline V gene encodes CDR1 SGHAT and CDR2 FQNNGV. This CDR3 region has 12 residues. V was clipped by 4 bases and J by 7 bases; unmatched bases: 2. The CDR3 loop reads CASSSGGNTQYF. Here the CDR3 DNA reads TGTGCCAGCAGCTCAGGGGGAAATACGCAGTATTTT.

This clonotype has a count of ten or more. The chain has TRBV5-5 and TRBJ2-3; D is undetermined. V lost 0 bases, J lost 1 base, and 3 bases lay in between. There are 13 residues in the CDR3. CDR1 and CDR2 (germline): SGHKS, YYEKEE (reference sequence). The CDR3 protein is CASSLEGTDTQYF. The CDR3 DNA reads TGTGCCAGCAGCTTGGAGGGCACAGATACGCAGTATTTT.

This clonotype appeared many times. The CDR3 spells CASSSGTGPVLETQYF. DNA for the CDR3: TGTGCCAGCAGTTCGGGGACAGGGCCAGTTCTGGAGACCCAGTACTTC. The chain has TRBV6-6 and TRBJ2-5; 9 bases match TRBD1. The CDR3 extends over 16 amino acids. V was clipped by 4 bases and J by 5 bases; unmatched bases: 11. Germline CDR1 reads MNHNY; CDR2 reads SVGAGI (reference sequence).

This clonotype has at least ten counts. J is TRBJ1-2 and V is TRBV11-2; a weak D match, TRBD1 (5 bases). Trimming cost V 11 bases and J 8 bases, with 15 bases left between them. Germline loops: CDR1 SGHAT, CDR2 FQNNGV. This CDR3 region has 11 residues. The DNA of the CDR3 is TGTGCCGGGGCGGAGGCTGAGGGCTACACCTTC. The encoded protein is CAGAEAEGYTF.

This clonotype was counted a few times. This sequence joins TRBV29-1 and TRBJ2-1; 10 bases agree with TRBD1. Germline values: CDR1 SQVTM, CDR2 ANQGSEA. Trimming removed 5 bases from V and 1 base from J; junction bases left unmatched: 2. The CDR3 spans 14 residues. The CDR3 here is CSVRGQGSYNEQFF. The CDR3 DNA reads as TGCAGCGTTAGGGGACAGGGGTCCTACAATGAGCAGTTCTTC.

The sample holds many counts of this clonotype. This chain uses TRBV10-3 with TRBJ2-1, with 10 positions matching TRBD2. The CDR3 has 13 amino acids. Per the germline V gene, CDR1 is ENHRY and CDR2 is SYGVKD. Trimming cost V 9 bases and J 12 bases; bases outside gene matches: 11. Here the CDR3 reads CAITSGKSNRQFF. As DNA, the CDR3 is TGTGCCATAACTAGCGGGAAGTCTAACCGGCAGTTCTTC.